The 18 T cell receptor beta chains below come from one sample, sequenced in a study of cytomegalovirus exposure and HLA in healthy donors. Assay used: immunoSEQ multiplex PCR; TCRdb lists only in-frame clones, some missing. The repertoire holds about 98,000 clones, with roughly 85% as singletons. Source material: PBMCs. These receptors were taken from a woman aged 30 to 39 in good health and CMV-seronegative.

This chain joins TRBV7-2 and TRBJ1-1; 7 bases fit TRBD1. Germline V lookup: CDR1 SGHTA, CDR2 FQGNSA. There are 14 residues in the CDR3. With 5 bases clipped from V and 11 bases from J, the junction kept 14 bases outside the gene matches. CDR3 loop: CASSRGGQGDRAFF. The CDR3 DNA reads TGTGCCAGCAGCAGAGGTGGGCAGGGGGATCGGGCTTTCTTT.

V and J are TRBV2 and TRBJ2-5; TRBD2 is a possible D gene (6 bases). Looked up from germline, CDR1 is SNHLY and CDR2 is FYNNEI. This CDR3 has 13 amino acids. Trimming took 7 bases from V and 3 from J, leaving 12 bases between them. CDR3 protein: CASKASVKETQYF. The CDR3 DNA sequence: TGTGCCAGCAAAGCTAGCGTCAAAGAGACCCAGTACTTC.

This clone was seen a few times. The rearrangement links TRBV29-1 to TRBJ2-1, with 7 bases matching TRBD1. The CDR3 consists of 12 residues. J lost 5 bases, V lost 6 bases, and 4 bases had no gene match. Per the germline V gene, CDR1 is SQVTM and CDR2 is ANQGSEA. The CDR3 DNA follows: TGCAGCGTGACAGGGCTGAACAATGAGCAGTTCTTC. Amino acid sequence: CSVTGLNNEQFF.

The chain employs TRBV2 and TRBJ1-2; TRBD1 is a possible D gene (5 bases). V was clipped by 5 bases and J by 5 bases, with 18 bases between them. CDR3 length equals 15 residues. Germline CDR1 reads SNHLY; CDR2 reads FYNNEI. The DNA for the CDR3 is TGTGCCAGCAGTTTAGACAGATCTGGATTATATGGCTACACCTTC. Protein sequence: CASSLDRSGLYGYTF.

The chain is built from TRBV29-1 and TRBJ1-2; tentatively, D is TRBD1 (6 bases). CDR3 size: 11 residues. Germline V gene lookup returns CDR1 SQVTM and CDR2 ANQGSEA. With 4 bases removed from V and 3 bases from J, the gap between germline ends came to 6 bases. The CDR3, as DNA: TGCAGCGTTGGACAGGACTATGGCTACACCTTC. Its protein is CSVGQDYGYTF.

The rearrangement links TRBV5-6 to TRBJ1-3; D is unclear. This CDR3 is built from 14 residues. Trimming left V 1 base short and J 4 bases short, with 9 bases between. Per germline, CDR1 SGHDT and CDR2 YYEEEE. DNA of the CDR3: TGTGCCAGCAGCTTGAGAGGGCCCGGAAACACCATATATTTT. This translates into CASSLRGPGNTIYF. Filled out from reference TRBV5-6 and TRBJ1-3, the complete variable domain reads DAGVTQSPTHLIKTRGQQVTLRCSPKSGHDTVSWYQQALGQGPQFIFQYYEEEERQRGNFPDRFSGHQFPNYSSELNVNALLLGDSALYLCASSLRGPGNTIYFGEGSWLTVV.

V gene TRBV5-1 combines with J gene TRBJ2-1, with 10 bases lining up with TRBD1. Trimming took 2 bases from V and 8 from J; bases not matched to a gene: 7. Germline V gene lookup returns CDR1 SGHRS and CDR2 YFSETQ. The CDR3 spans 15 residues. The CDR3 DNA reads TGCGCCAGCAGCTTTAGGGGACAGGGGACCCATGAGCAGTTCTTC. This sequence encodes CASSFRGQGTHEQFF.

V usage is TRBV11-2 and J usage is TRBJ1-2; 8 bases line up with TRBD1. Germline V CDR1 and CDR2: SGHAT, FQNNGV. The length of the CDR3 is 14 residues. J lost 7 bases, V lost 4 bases, and 8 bases had no gene match. CDR3 region: CASSSFGTGLGYTF. DNA of the CDR3: TGTGCCAGCAGCTCTTTCGGGACAGGACTTGGCTACACCTTC.

This sequence joins TRBV15 and TRBJ2-1, with TRBD1 matching over 8 bases. Germline CDR1 and CDR2: LNHNV and YYDKDF (reference sequence). After removal of 6 bases from V and 9 bases from J, the junction contained 4 bases not matched to a gene. This CDR3 comprises 12 residues. The CDR3 reads CATRDRAGEQFF. Here the CDR3 DNA reads TGTGCCACCAGGGACAGGGCGGGTGAGCAGTTCTTC.

This clone showed up just a few times. V and J are TRBV20-1 and TRBJ1-2; D is perhaps TRBD1 (6 bases). Trimming removed 4 bases from V and 6 bases from J, with 9 bases in between. The CDR3 totals 11 residues. The V gene's germline CDR1 is DFQATT and CDR2 SNEGSKA (reference sequence). Here the CDR3 DNA reads TGCAGTGCTATCGACAGGAATGGCTACACCTTC. Protein sequence: CSAIDRNGYTF.

The V call is TRBV14, the J call TRBJ2-3; TRBD1 might be the D (5 bases). CDR1 SGHDN and CDR2 FVKESK come from the germline V gene. This CDR3 region has 16 residues. Trimming left V 3 bases short and J 3 bases short, with 16 bases between. DNA for the CDR3: TGTGCCAGCAGCCACCTCCAAGGGCAGGGAACAGATACGCAGTATTTT. This translates into CASSHLQGQGTDTQYF.

This chain links TRBV7-9 with TRBJ2-1, with a possible D match to TRBD2 (6 bases). Trimming cost V 1 base and J 7 bases, with 17 bases left between them. Germline V gene data show CDR1 as SEHNR and CDR2 as FQNEAQ (reference sequence). The CDR3 is 16 amino acids. CDR3 region: CASSLVELAGRNEQFF. The CDR3 nucleotides read TGTGCCAGCAGCTTAGTAGAACTAGCCGGTCGAAATGAGCAGTTCTTC.

The chain uses TRBV10-3 and TRBJ1-1; a weak D match, TRBD1 (6 bases). V shed 3 bases and J shed 3 bases, with 8 bases lying between them. CDR3 length: 13 residues. Germline V CDR1 and CDR2: ENHRY, SYGVKD. The CDR3 is CAISDRQDTEAFF. The CDR3 coding sequence is TGTGCCATCAGTGACCGACAGGACACTGAAGCTTTCTTT.

The chain is built from TRBV18 and TRBJ1-6, with 10 positions matching TRBD1. The CDR3 has 16 amino acids. Germline lookup yields CDR1 KGHSH and CDR2 LQKENI. V was clipped by 6 bases and J by 6 bases; unmatched bases: 8. CDR3 nucleotides: TGTGCCAGCTCCCCTGGACAGGGGGATGTTAATTCACCCCTCCACTTT. Translated: CASSPGQGDVNSPLHF.

V gene TRBV18 combines with J gene TRBJ2-1; 8 bases match TRBD2. Germline lookup yields CDR1 KGHSH and CDR2 LQKENI. The CDR3 consists of 14 residues. With V trimmed by 3 bases and J by 7 bases, 5 bases remained unmatched. CDR3 DNA sequence: TGTGCCAGCTCACCCGGGACTAGAAATAATGAGCAGTTCTTC. It is translated as CASSPGTRNNEQFF.

The gene calls are TRBV11-2 and TRBJ2-7; D might be TRBD2 (6 bases). The CDR3 consists of 16 residues. CDR1 and CDR2 (germline): SGHAT, FQNNGV. Trimming removed 4 bases at V and 4 bases at J, with 20 bases between. The DNA for the CDR3 is TGTGCCAGCAGCTCATATGGGGGACTCCAGGTTTACGAGCAGTACTTC. This encodes CASSSYGGLQVYEQYF.

A note on this clone: At one boundary the junction diverges from the germline segment, which might be a read error. This chain connects TRBV7-7 to TRBJ2-5, with 11 bases lining up with TRBD1. Germline V gene sequence: CDR1 SSHAT, CDR2 FNYEAQ (reference sequence). The CDR3 spans 16 residues. CDR3 nucleotides: TGTGCTAGCAGCTTAGGGCGGGACAGGGGGATAGAGACCCAGTACTTC. Translation gives CASSLGRDRGIETQYF.

This clone was found a few times. The chain combines TRBV19 with TRBJ2-6, with D possibly being TRBD1 (6 bases). Trimming shortened V by 6 bases and J by 2 bases, and 11 bases separated the two germline ends. In germline, CDR1 is LNHDA, CDR2 SQIVND (reference sequence). The CDR3 sequence is 15 residues long. This CDR3 reads CASSKTGPGANVLTF. DNA for the CDR3: TGTGCCAGTAGCAAAACAGGGCCTGGGGCCAACGTCCTGACTTTC.